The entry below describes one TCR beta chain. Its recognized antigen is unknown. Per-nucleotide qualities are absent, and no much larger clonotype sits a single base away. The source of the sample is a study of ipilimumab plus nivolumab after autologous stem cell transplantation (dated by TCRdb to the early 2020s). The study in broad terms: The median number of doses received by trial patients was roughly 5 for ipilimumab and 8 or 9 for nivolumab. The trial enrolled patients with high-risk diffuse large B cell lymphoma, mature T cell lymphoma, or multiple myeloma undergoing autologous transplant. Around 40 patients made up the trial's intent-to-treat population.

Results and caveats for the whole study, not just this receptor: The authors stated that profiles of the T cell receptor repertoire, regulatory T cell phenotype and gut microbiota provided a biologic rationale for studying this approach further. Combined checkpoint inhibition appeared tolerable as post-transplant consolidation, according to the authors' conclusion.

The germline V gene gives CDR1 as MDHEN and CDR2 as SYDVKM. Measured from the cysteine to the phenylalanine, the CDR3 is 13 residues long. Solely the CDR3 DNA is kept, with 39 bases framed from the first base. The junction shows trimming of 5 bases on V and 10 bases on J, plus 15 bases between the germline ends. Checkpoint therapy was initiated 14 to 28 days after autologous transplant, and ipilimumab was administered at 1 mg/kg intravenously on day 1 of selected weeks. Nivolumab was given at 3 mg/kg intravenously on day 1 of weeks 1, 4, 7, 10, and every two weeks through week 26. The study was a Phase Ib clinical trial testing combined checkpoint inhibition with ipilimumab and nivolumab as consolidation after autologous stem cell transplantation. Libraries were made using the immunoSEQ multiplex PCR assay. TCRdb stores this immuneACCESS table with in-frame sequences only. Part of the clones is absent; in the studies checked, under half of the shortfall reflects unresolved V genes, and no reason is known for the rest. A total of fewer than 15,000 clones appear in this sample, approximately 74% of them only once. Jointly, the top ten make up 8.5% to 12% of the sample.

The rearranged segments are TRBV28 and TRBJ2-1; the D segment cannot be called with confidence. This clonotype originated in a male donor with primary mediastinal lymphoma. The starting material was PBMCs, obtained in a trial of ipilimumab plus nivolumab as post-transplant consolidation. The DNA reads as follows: TGTGCCAGCAGTATTCGGAGAGGTGAAGAGCAGTTCTTC. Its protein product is CASSIRRGEEQFF.